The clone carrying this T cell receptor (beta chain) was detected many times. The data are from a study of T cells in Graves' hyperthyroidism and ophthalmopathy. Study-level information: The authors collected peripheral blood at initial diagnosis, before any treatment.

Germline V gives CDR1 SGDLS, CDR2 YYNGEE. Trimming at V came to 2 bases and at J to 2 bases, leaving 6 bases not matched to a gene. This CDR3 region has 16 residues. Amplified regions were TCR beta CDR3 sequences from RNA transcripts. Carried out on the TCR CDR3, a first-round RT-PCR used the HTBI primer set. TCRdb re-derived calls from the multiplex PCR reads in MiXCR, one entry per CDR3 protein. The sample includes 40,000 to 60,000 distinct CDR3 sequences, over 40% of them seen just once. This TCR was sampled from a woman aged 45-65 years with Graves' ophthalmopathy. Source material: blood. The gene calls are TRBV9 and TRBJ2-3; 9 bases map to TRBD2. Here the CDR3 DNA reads TGTGCCAGCAGCGTGAAGCGGGGGGACCTCACAGATACGCAGTATTTT. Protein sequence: CASSVKRGDLTDTQYF.